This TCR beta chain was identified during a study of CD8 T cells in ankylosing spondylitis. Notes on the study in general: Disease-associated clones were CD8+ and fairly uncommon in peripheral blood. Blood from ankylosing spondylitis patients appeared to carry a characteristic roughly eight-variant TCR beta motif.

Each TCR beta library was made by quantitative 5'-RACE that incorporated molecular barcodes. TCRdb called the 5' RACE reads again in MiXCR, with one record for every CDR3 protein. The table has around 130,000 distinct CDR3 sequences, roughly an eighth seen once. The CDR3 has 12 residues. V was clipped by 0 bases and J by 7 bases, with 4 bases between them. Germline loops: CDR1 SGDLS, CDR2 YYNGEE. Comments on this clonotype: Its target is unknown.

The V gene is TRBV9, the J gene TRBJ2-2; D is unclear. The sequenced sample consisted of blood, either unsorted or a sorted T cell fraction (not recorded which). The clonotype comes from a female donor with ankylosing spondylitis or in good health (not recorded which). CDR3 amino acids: CASSVVDGELFF. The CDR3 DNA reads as TGTGCCAGCAGCGTAGTGGACGGGGAGCTGTTTTTT.